Following are 26 T cell receptor beta chains from one sample sequenced in a study of PD-1 blockade in classical Hodgkin lymphoma. TCRdb's table, derived via immunoSEQ multiplex PCR, lists solely in-frame clones and lacks some. This sample yields 20,000 to 30,000 clones, of which more than 80% are seen a single time; more than 8% belongs to the top ten. Exposure to brentuximab vedotin varied, and each patient had relapsed following autologous stem cell transplantation. The material was peripheral blood mononuclear cells (PBMCs), obtained before the second cycle of nivolumab. These TCRs come from a human donor with classical Hodgkin lymphoma.

The chain couples TRBV5-4 to TRBJ2-2; 7 bases are shared with TRBD1. Germline V gene data show CDR1 as SGHNT and CDR2 as YYREEE (reference sequence). This CDR3 spans 15 amino acids. The V and J ends lost 5 bases and 5 bases, in that order; junction bases with no gene match: 9. The CDR3 region is CASSREGRGTGELFF. The CDR3 DNA reads TGTGCCAGCAGTAGAGAGGGCAGGGGGACCGGGGAGCTGTTTTTT.

The chain employs TRBV19 and TRBJ2-1, with a weak D call TRBD1 (6 bases). CDR3 length: 19 amino acids. V was cut by 4 bases and J by 6 bases, with 28 bases left in between. Germline lookup yields CDR1 LNHDA and CDR2 SQIVND (reference sequence). The CDR3 region is CASSKFASRRDPRGNEQFF. CDR3 nucleotides: TGTGCCAGTAGTAAGTTCGCTAGTCGCCGGGACCCCAGGGGCAATGAGCAGTTCTTC.

The chain couples TRBV7-9 to TRBJ2-1; TRBD2 matches 11 bases. Germline-derived CDR1 and CDR2 are SEHNR and FQNEAQ (reference sequence). V dropped 5 bases and J dropped 7; count of bases not matched to a gene: 7. CDR3 size: 15 residues. This CDR3 is CASSILAGAFNEQFF. DNA of the CDR3: TGTGCCAGCAGCATACTAGCGGGGGCCTTTAATGAGCAGTTCTTC.

This CDR3 is CASSSPGFLDTQYF. DNA for the CDR3: TGTGCCAGCAGCTCCCCTGGGTTTTTGGATACGCAGTATTTT. The rearrangement uses TRBV7-2 and TRBJ2-3, with D unresolved. V dropped 4 bases and J dropped 6 bases, with 14 bases sitting between them. Germline V gene data show CDR1 as SGHTA and CDR2 as FQGNSA. The CDR3 spans 14 residues.

The rearrangement links TRBV6-5 to TRBJ1-6; D is unclear. The germline gives CDR1 MNHEY, CDR2 SVGAGI. The CDR3 is made up of 12 amino acids. V was shortened by 11 bases and J by 5 bases, with 10 bases between the two germline ends. As DNA, the CDR3 is TGTGCCGCAGGACGGAATAATTCACCCCTCCACTTT. Its protein is CAAGRNNSPLHF.

The J gene is TRBJ1-6, the V gene TRBV11-1; the D gene is possibly TRBD1 (6 bases). Between the trimmed V and J ends, which lost 4 bases and 7 bases, there was a span of 8 bases. This CDR3 comprises 13 residues. Per germline, CDR1 SGHAT and CDR2 FQDESV (reference sequence). The CDR3 DNA sequence: TGTGCCAGCAGCTCCGACAGGAATTCACCCCTCCACTTT. This sequence encodes CASSSDRNSPLHF.

This clone was detected once. The J gene is TRBJ1-2, the V gene TRBV29-1; D not certain. The CDR3 sequence is 12 residues long. Trimming shortened V by 5 bases and J by 2 bases, and 9 bases separated the two germline ends. Germline CDR1 and CDR2: SQVTM and ANQGSEA. The CDR3 DNA reads as TGCAGCGTTACGCAGAACAACTATGGCTACACCTTC. This sequence encodes CSVTQNNYGYTF.

CDR3 in amino acids: CASSSDRLYQPQHF. CDR3 bases: TGTGCCAGCAGTTCGGACAGGTTGTATCAGCCCCAGCATTTT. The chain links TRBV28 to TRBJ1-5; 7 nucleotides match TRBD1. The CDR3 sequence is 14 residues long. Germline V gives CDR1 MDHEN, CDR2 SYDVKM. The V segment lost 4 bases and the J segment 5 bases; nucleotides outside the gene matches: 5.

CDR3 bases: TGTGCCAGCAGCTTGCGGGGGGAGGGTCGGAATGAGCAGTTCTTC. Its translation is CASSLRGEGRNEQFF. The chain recombines TRBV11-3 with TRBJ2-1; 8 nucleotides match TRBD2. Germline trimming cut 3 bases from V and 7 bases from J; bases unmatched to any gene: 8. CDR1 and CDR2 (germline): SGHNT, YENEEA. This CDR3 has 15 amino acids.

The V and J genes are TRBV15 and TRBJ2-3, with a weak D call TRBD1 (6 bases). V was clipped by 5 bases and J by 3 bases, with 12 bases between them. The CDR3 has 14 amino acids. CDR1 LNHNV and CDR2 YYDKDF come from the germline V gene (reference sequence). CDR3 in DNA: TGTGCCACCAGCCTTAATGGACAGACAGATACGCAGTATTTT. Amino acid sequence: CATSLNGQTDTQYF.

This clone turned up a few times. The chain employs TRBV7-3 and TRBJ1-5; 8 bases are shared with TRBD1. CDR3 length: 15 amino acids. CDR1 SGHTA and CDR2 FQGTGA come from the germline V gene. The ends lost 5 bases at V and 0 bases at J; junction bases unmatched: 3. CDR3 residues: CASSLTGDSNQPQHF. The DNA of the CDR3 is TGTGCCAGCAGCCTGACAGGGGATAGCAATCAGCCCCAGCATTTT.

V is TRBV2 and J is TRBJ1-1; D is unclear. V shed 7 bases and J shed 6 bases, with 18 bases lying between them. Germline loops: CDR1 SNHLY, CDR2 FYNNEI. This CDR3 is built from 14 residues. The CDR3 protein is CASNPSRQSPEAFF. In nucleotides, the CDR3 is TGTGCCAGCAATCCCAGCAGGCAATCCCCTGAAGCTTTCTTT.

The gene calls are TRBV7-9 and TRBJ1-4, with D maybe TRBD1 (6 bases). The germline V gene has CDR1 SEHNR and CDR2 FQNEAQ (reference sequence). There are 12 residues in the CDR3. V lost 5 bases, J lost 14 bases, and 15 bases lay in between. In DNA form, the CDR3 reads TGTGCCAGCAGCCCAGGGGCTGCTTGGCTGTTTTTT. Protein: CASSPGAAWLFF.

This chain uses TRBV18 with TRBJ1-4; 9 nucleotides align to TRBD1. The CDR3 is 14 amino acids. The V gene's germline CDR1 is KGHSH and CDR2 LQKENI. V shed 4 bases and J 10 bases; nucleotides not matched to a gene: 7. This CDR3 reads CASSQGQGPVKLFF. For the CDR3, the DNA is TGTGCCAGCTCACAAGGACAGGGGCCGGTAAAACTGTTTTTT. Together with reference TRBV18 and TRBJ1-4, the CDR3 gives the full variable domain: NAGVMQNPRHLVRRRGQEARLRCSPMKGHSHVYWYRQLPEEGLKFMVYLQKENIIDESGMPKERFSAEFPKEGPSILRIQQVVRGDSAAYFCASSQGQGPVKLFFGSGTQLSVL.

V usage is TRBV9 and J usage is TRBJ2-3; TRBD1 agrees at 8 bases. The CDR3 is 15 residues long. The V segment lost 3 bases and the J segment 1 base; nucleotides outside the gene matches: 4. CDR1 and CDR2 from the germline V gene are SGDLS and YYNGEE. The CDR3 protein is CASSARGQGTDTQYF. The CDR3 bases are TGTGCCAGCAGCGCCAGGGGGCAGGGCACAGATACGCAGTATTTT. The complete variable domain, with remaining parts taken from reference TRBV9 and TRBJ2-3, reads DSGVTQTPKHLITATGQRVTLRCSPRSGDLSVYWYQQSLDQGLQFLIQYYNGEERAKGNILERFSAQQFPDLHSELNLSSLELGDSALYFCASSARGQGTDTQYFGPGTRLTVL.

The gene calls are TRBV27 and TRBJ2-2; D perhaps matches TRBD1 (6 bases). The V end lost 5 bases, the J end lost 8 bases, and 21 bases lay between the germline ends. The germline V gene has CDR1 MNHEY and CDR2 SMNVEV (reference sequence). The CDR3 is 16 amino acids. The DNA of the CDR3 is TGTGCCAGCAGTCCCCAGTGGCCAGGGGCGGCGGGGGAGCTGTTTTTT. It translates to CASSPQWPGAAGELFF.

The chain uses TRBV4-3 and TRBJ1-3, with TRBD1 matching over 11 bases. Germline-derived CDR1 and CDR2 are LGHNA and YSLEER. CDR3 length: 16 residues. J was trimmed by 7 bases and V by 0 bases; bases with no gene match: 5. CDR3 sequence reads: CASSQDEGTGGNTIYF. The DNA for the CDR3 is TGCGCCAGCAGCCAAGATGAAGGGACAGGGGGTAACACCATATATTTT.

This clone was counted a single time. This chain joins TRBV2 and TRBJ1-2; D gene unclear. Trimming left V 8 bases short and J 3 bases short, with 10 bases between. The germline V gene has CDR1 SNHLY and CDR2 FYNNEI. The CDR3 is 12 residues long. The CDR3 bases are TGTGCCAGCCCCCGGTGGGACTATGGCTACACCTTC. It encodes CASPRWDYGYTF.

This clone was found a few times. The V and J genes are TRBV7-9 and TRBJ1-6; D remains ambiguous. The CDR3 covers 16 residues. V gave up 4 bases and J gave up 1 base, with 11 bases separating them. Germline V lookup: CDR1 SEHNR, CDR2 FQNEAQ (reference sequence). This CDR3 is CASSYGPLSYNSPLHF. CDR3 DNA: TGTGCCAGCAGCTACGGGCCCCTGTCCTATAATTCACCCCTCCACTTT.

About this clone itself: At one end, the junction sequence differs from germline, possibly due to a read error. CDR3 residues: CASSLAGQEGTQYF. In DNA, the CDR3 is TGTGCTAGCAGCTTAGCCGGACAAGAGGGGACCCAGTACTTC. This sequence joins TRBV7-7 and TRBJ2-5, with D tentatively TRBD1 or TRBD2 (5 bases each). CDR3 length: 14 amino acids. Germline V gene lookup returns CDR1 SSHAT and CDR2 FNYEAQ (reference sequence).

This clone showed up just once. One end of the junction fails to match germline, which may point to a read error. The gene calls are TRBV15 and TRBJ2-4; 7 bases match TRBD2. The CDR3 is 15 amino acids. CDR1 is LNHNV and CDR2 is YYDKDF in the germline V gene (reference sequence). The CDR3 region has the DNA TGTGCCACCAGCGGACTAGACGGGGCCAAAAACACTCAGTACTTC. This translates into CATSGLDGAKNTQYF.

This clone was counted a few times. The chain has TRBV6-5 and TRBJ2-3; D is unresolved. CDR3 length: 13 residues. The germline V and J ends were trimmed by 0 bases and 0 bases, with 1 base remaining between them. The germline CDR1 and CDR2 sequences are MNHEY and SVGAGI. This chain's CDR3 is CASSYSSTDTQYF. The CDR3 coding sequence is TGTGCCAGCAGTTACTCGAGCACAGATACGCAGTATTTT.

The chain couples TRBV6-6 to TRBJ2-7, with D uncertain. CDR3 size: 15 residues. The ends were cut back, 7 bases at V and 0 bases at J, with 16 bases in the middle. Per the germline V gene, CDR1 is MNHNY and CDR2 is SVGAGI (reference sequence). The CDR3 here is CASNPFGRSSYEQYF. The DNA of the CDR3 is TGTGCCAGCAATCCTTTTGGGCGGAGCTCCTACGAGCAGTACTTC.

The chain has TRBV7-8 and TRBJ2-3; TRBD1 matches at 7 bases. The CDR3 consists of 15 residues. The germline CDR1 and CDR2 sequences are SGHVS and FQNEAQ. Unmatched junction bases numbered 7, after V lost 5 bases and J lost 2 bases. CDR3 DNA: TGTGCCAGCAGCCGACGGGACAGCTTCACAGATACGCAGTATTTT. Amino acid sequence: CASSRRDSFTDTQYF.

The rearrangement uses TRBV21-1 and TRBJ1-4. TRBV21-1 represents a pseudogene. CDR3 length equals 14 residues. CDR3 amino acids: CASLQGDTNEKLFF. For the CDR3, the DNA is TGTGCCTCCCTCCAGGGAGATACTAATGAAAAACTGTTTTTT.

The chain uses TRBV27 and TRBJ1-4; D perhaps matches TRBD1 (6 bases). Trimming removed 5 bases from V and 8 bases from J, with 18 bases in between. Looked up from germline, CDR1 is MNHEY and CDR2 is SMNVEV (reference sequence). The CDR3 has 15 amino acids. In nucleotides, the CDR3 is TGTGCCAGCAGTAGAAACAGGGTGCTTGTCGAAAAACTGTTTTTT. Translated: CASSRNRVLVEKLFF.